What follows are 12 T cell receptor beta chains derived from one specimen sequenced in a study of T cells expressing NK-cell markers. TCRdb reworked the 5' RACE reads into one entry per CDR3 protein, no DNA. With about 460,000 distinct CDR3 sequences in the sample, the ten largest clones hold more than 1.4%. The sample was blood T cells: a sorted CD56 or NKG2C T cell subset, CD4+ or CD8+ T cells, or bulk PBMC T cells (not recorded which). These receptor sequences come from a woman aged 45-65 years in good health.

The CDR3 sequence: CASSLDGRGELFF. V is TRBV5-1 and J is TRBJ2-2. Germline V gives CDR1 SGHRS, CDR2 YFSETQ. The CDR3 totals 13 residues.

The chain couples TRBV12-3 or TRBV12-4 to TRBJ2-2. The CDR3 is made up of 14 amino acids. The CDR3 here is CASFSAMNTGELFF.

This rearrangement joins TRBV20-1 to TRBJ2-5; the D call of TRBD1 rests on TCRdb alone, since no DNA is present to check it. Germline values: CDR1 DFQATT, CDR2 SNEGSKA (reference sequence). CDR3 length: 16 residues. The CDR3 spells CSARDADRGRKETQYF.

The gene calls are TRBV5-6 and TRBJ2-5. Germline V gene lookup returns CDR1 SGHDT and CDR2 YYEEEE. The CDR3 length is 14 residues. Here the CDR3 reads CASSFSNLQETQYF.

The CDR3 reads CASSPIDREAFF. The J gene is TRBJ1-1, the V gene TRBV5-5; TCRdb's assignment of TRBD1 cannot be checked, as there is no DNA. This CDR3 has 12 amino acids. Germline-derived CDR1 and CDR2 are SGHKS and YYEKEE (reference sequence).

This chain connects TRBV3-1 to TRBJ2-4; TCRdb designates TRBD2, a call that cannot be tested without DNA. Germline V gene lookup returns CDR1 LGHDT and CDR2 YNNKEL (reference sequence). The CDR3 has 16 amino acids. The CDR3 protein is CASSQDSGRRFRIQYF.

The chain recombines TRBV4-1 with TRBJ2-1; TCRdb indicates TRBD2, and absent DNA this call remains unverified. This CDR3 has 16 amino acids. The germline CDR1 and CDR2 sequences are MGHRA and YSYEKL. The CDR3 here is CASSQAVLAGVYEQFF.

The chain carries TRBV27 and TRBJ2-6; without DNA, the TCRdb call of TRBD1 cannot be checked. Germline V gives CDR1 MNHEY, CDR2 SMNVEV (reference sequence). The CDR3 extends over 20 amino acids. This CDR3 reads CASSLSPPGQLTSGANVLTF.

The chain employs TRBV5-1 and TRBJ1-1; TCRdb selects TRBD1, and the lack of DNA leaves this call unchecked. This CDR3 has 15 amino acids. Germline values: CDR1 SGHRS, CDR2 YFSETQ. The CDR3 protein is CASSRGTGKNTEAFF.

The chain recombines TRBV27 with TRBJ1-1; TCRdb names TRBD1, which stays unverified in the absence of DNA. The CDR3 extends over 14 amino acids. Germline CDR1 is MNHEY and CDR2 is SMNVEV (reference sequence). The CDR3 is CASSPRTGGSEAFF.

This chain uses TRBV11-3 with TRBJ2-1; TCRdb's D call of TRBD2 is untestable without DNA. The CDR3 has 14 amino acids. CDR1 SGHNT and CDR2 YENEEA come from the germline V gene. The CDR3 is CASSKLASINEQFF.

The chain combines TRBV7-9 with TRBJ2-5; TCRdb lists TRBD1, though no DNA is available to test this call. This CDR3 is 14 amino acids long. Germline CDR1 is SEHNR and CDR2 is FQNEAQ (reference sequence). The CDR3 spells CATRDVKKQETQYF. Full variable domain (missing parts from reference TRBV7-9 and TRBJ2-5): DTGVSQNPRHKITKRGQNVTFRCDPISEHNRLYWYRQTLGQGPEFLTYFQNEAQLEKSRLLSDRFSAERPKGSFSTLEIQRTEQGDSAMYLCATRDVKKQETQYFGPGTRLLVL.